This TCR beta chain was sequenced in a study of neoadjuvant nivolumab and ipilimumab in lung cancer (TCRdb year 2020). About the study as a whole: In the NEOSTAR trial, nivolumab was administered intravenously at 3 mg/kg on days 1, 15 and 29, and the combination arm also received ipilimumab 1 mg/kg on day 1 only. The major pathologic response (MPR) rate in the intention-to-treat population in each study arm was designated as the primary trial endpoint. TCR repertoires in pretherapy (baseline) peripheral blood were compared with TCR repertoires in tumors resected at surgery after neoadjuvant immune checkpoint blockade. Matched pretherapy and resected tumor pairs were analyzed from seven patients, of whom four had been treated with nivolumab and three with nivolumab plus ipilimumab. A total of roughly 46 patients with operable NSCLC were treated in the trial, with around 23 randomized to nivolumab monotherapy and 21 randomized to nivolumab plus ipilimumab.

As encoded in the germline V gene, CDR1 is LGHNA while CDR2 is YNFKEQ. V and J lose 0 bases and 2 bases, and a span of 11 bases separates them. Including the terminal cysteine and phenylalanine, the CDR3 comprises 15 residues. The CDR3 DNA has 45 bases and is translated from base 1. Results and caveats for the whole study, not just this receptor: From pretherapy to surgery, tumor T-cell richness and clonality went up in three of three dual-therapy tumors, versus only two of four nivolumab-treated tumors. There was no significant correlation between TCR clonality and pathologic tumor regression, and just a single major-pathologic-response sample was available for the clonality-regression analysis. TCR sequencing was performed in a small number of samples. TCR richness in pretherapy blood showed a positive correlation with richness in tumors resected after neoadjuvant therapy (Spearman R of about 0.84). Resected tumors had greater TCR richness and clonality than tumor-adjacent uninvolved lung, and increases were observed in more dual-therapy-treated tumors.

Comments on this clone: This receptor's antigen is unknown. No base quality values were provided; no much bigger clone lies one nucleotide off.

Sample time point, as interpreted from the label and publication: pretherapy, before neoadjuvant immune checkpoint inhibitors. Samples were obtained from the phase 2 randomized NEOSTAR trial, in which neoadjuvant nivolumab or nivolumab plus ipilimumab followed by surgery was tested in operable NSCLC. Library generation was performed with the immunoSEQ multiplex PCR assay. On the study's bioinformatics: Repertoires were summarized in terms of richness and clonality, and significantly expanded and contracted clones between pre- and post-therapy samples were identified. TCRdb re-hosts the immuneACCESS table, in-frame sequences only. Its copies lack some clones; in the studies checked, an unresolved V gene accounts for under half of them, and the cause for the rest is not known. The DNA was the basis for D and trimming; V, J and clone size are from that table. The sample data list roughly 23,000 clones, and approximately 77% of these were observed just once. The ten top clones hold 23% of the sample.

Sequenced here: peripheral blood, sampled before neoadjuvant nivolumab, alone or with ipilimumab. The TCR originated in an adult with non-small cell lung cancer. Recombination connected TRBV4-2 to TRBJ2-7, and the D gene may be TRBD1, 6 bases matching. The nucleotides are TGTGCCAGCAGCCAAGATTATGGGGGCCCCTACGAGCAGTACTTC. It encodes CASSQDYGGPYEQYF.